The 20 T cell receptor beta chains presented below share a single source sample, sequenced in a study of CD8+ T cells in alopecia areata. On the basis of CD4, CD8alpha, NKG2D, NKG2ACE and other markers, pooled cutaneous lymph node cells were sorted. After isolation, RNA underwent reverse transcription to generate cDNA as the sequencing template. The assay was immunoSEQ multiplex PCR, and TCRdb's table has in-frame clones only and misses some. Listed for the sample are 200,000 to 300,000 clones, none seen a single time. The specimen sequenced was CD4+ T cells sorted from a lymph node. The receptor source for this set is a C3H/HeJ mouse with alopecia areata. This strain has MHC haplotype H2-k.

A note on this clone: These gene names are mouse names. The DNA ends 4 residues before the CDR3 does, and the rest of the CDR3 is filled in from the germline J gene. The V and J genes are TRBV12-1 and TRBJ2-7; possibly TRBD2 for D (6 bases). The CDR3 extends over 14 amino acids. Germline lookup yields CDR1 SGHSN and CDR2 HYEKVE. The CDR3 bases that were read are TGTGCCAGCTCTCTCGCCGGGTGGGGGTAT. It codes for CASSLAGWGY. The whole CDR3 protein is CASSLAGWGYEQYF.

In the case of this clone: Gene names are the mouse ones. The CDR3 extends 4 residues past the end of the read, so its final part is completed from the germline J gene. The rearrangement joins TRBV14 to TRBJ1-1, with a weak D call TRBD1 (5 bases). Germline V gene lookup returns CDR1 SGHDT and CDR2 FRDEAV. There are 14 residues in the CDR3. The ends were cut back, 8 bases at V and 0 bases at J, with 14 bases in the middle. The CDR3: CASSLPGQNTEVFF. Partial CDR3 DNA: TGTGCCAGTTCTCTGCCGGGACAGAACACA.

As regards this clone: The listed genes are named as in mouse. The read comes to an end 4 residues before the CDR3 does, leaving the germline J gene to fill in the end. The J gene is TRBJ2-7, the V gene TRBV13-1; 12 positions match TRBD2. Germline-derived CDR1 and CDR2 are NSHNY and SYGAGN. This CDR3 is 13 amino acids long. CDR3 protein: CASTDWGGDEQYF. The part of the CDR3 DNA that was read is TGTGCCAGCACCGACTGGGGGGGCGAT.

Concerning this clone itself: The germline and genes are mouse ones. The CDR3 end lies 4 residues beyond the end of the read and is filled in from the germline J gene. Within the sample, other DNA sequences also encode this same CDR3. The chain carries TRBV4 and TRBJ2-7; 9 bases are a match to TRBD2. The CDR3 has 13 residues. Germline assignment: CDR1 LGHDT and CDR2 YNNKQL (reference sequence). The CDR3 DNA, read in part, is TGTGCCAGCAGCCCCGACTGGGGGTAT. It yields the protein CASSPDWGY. The CDR3 as a whole reads CASSPDWGYEQYF.

In the case of this clone: Gene and germline names: mouse. The read ends 4 residues early relative to the CDR3; the germline J gene fills the gap. The chain joins TRBV5 to TRBJ1-1; TRBD1 agrees at 8 bases. V dropped 4 bases and J dropped 4; count of bases not matched to a gene: 5. This CDR3 contains 14 residues. The V gene's germline CDR1 is LGHNA and CDR2 YNLKQL (reference sequence). CDR3 sequence reads: CASSLGQGGTEVFF. CDR3 DNA (partial): TGTGCCAGCAGCCTCGGACAGGGAGGCACA.

With respect to this clone: The genes are named according to mouse. The sequence runs out 4 residues before the end of the CDR3; the remainder is reconstructed from the germline J gene. The J gene is TRBJ1-1, the V gene TRBV13-3; D not certain. There are 11 residues in the CDR3. Germline V gene sequence: CDR1 NNHDY, CDR2 SYVADS. CDR3 DNA, as far as it was read: TGTGCCAGCAGTGACACTACA. Its translation: CASSDTT. The entire CDR3 protein is CASSDTTEVFF.

As to this clone: These gene names are mouse names. With the read ending 4 residues before the CDR3 end, the germline J gene is used to fill in that end. This rearrangement joins TRBV5 to TRBJ2-5, with 7 bases fitting TRBD1. CDR3 length: 15 residues. The germline V gene encodes CDR1 LGHNA and CDR2 YNLKQL (reference sequence). With V trimmed by 4 bases and J by 1 base, 5 bases remained unmatched. CDR3 sequence: CASSLYRGDQDTQYF. CDR3 DNA (partial): TGTGCCAGCAGCCTCTACAGGGGTGACCAAGAC.

This clone was seen a handful of times. Gene names follow the mouse nomenclature. The observed sequence ends 4 residues before the CDR3 terminus, with the missing tail filled in from the germline J gene. The chain employs TRBV17 and TRBJ2-2, with 11 bases fitting TRBD1. J was trimmed by 5 bases and V by 6 bases; bases with no gene match: 2. Germline V lookup: CDR1 MNHDT, CDR2 YYDKIL. The CDR3 covers 14 residues. CDR3 loop: CASRDRGRTGQLYF. The CDR3 bases that were read are TGTGCTAGCAGGGACAGGGGGCGAACCGGG.

This clone has just a few counts. Here the gene names and germline are mouse. The sequenced fragment ends 4 residues before the CDR3 boundary, so the rest is inferred from the germline J gene. At the DNA level, this CDR3 is encoded by other sequences in the same sample as well. The chain is built from TRBV17 and TRBJ2-7, with 7 bases aligning to TRBD1. The germline V gene has CDR1 MNHDT and CDR2 YYDKIL. The CDR3 has 12 residues. The covered CDR3 bases are TGTGCTAGCAGTCTGGGACAGTAT. This gives the protein CASSLGQY. The whole CDR3 region reads CASSLGQYEQYF.

In its sample, this clone was seen a few times. These gene names are mouse names. The CDR3 is cut off 4 residues early in the read; its end comes from the germline J gene. The chain uses TRBV5 and TRBJ1-1; 10 nucleotides agree with TRBD1. The junction had 6 bases not matched to a gene; V was cut back by 4 bases and J by 4 bases. Germline V lookup: CDR1 LGHNA, CDR2 YNLKQL (reference sequence). The CDR3 covers 15 residues. The sequenced part of the CDR3 DNA is TGTGCCAGCAGCCCCGACAGGGGGCTGGGCACA. Its translation: CASSPDRGLGT. The complete CDR3 protein is CASSPDRGLGTEVFF.

As to this clone: Gene and germline names: mouse. Coverage ceases 4 residues before the CDR3 finishes, and the germline J gene fills in the end. The chain recombines TRBV13-1 with TRBJ2-4, with 9 bases matching TRBD2. Germline trimming cut 0 bases from V and 1 base from J; bases unmatched to any gene: 6. Germline-derived CDR1 and CDR2 are NSHNY and SYGAGN. The CDR3 is made up of 17 amino acids. CDR3 loop: CASSDAKDWGRQNTLYF. Incomplete CDR3 DNA: TGTGCCAGCAGTGATGCAAAGGACTGGGGCCGTCAAAAC.

As for this clone: Mouse gene names and germline throughout. Read sequence stops 4 residues before the CDR3 end, and the germline J gene provides the missing end. This rearrangement joins TRBV1 to TRBJ2-1; D is unclear. With 0 bases removed from V and 3 bases from J, the gap between germline ends came to 6 bases. Per the germline V gene, CDR1 is NSQYPW and CDR2 is LRSPGD (reference sequence). The CDR3 is 14 residues long. The CDR3 sequence is CTCSADNTYAEQFF. The sequenced part of the CDR3 DNA is TGCACCTGCAGTGCAGATAACACCTATGCT.

About this clone itself: Genes and germline come from the mouse. The read terminates 4 residues ahead of where the CDR3 ends, so the germline J gene completes it. V usage is TRBV14 and J usage is TRBJ2-1, with 9 positions matching TRBD2. With 2 bases clipped from V and 0 bases from J, the junction kept 6 bases outside the gene matches. This CDR3 is built from 17 residues. CDR1 and CDR2 from the germline V gene are SGHDT and FRDEAV. CDR3 sequence: CASSFPRDWDNYAEQFF. CDR3 DNA, as far as it was read: TGTGCCAGCAGTTTTCCCCGGGACTGGGATAACTATGCT.

As concerns this clone: Gene labels here are mouse ones. The missing CDR3 end, 4 residues past where the read stops, is filled in from the germline J gene. The identical CDR3 is also encoded by other nucleotide sequences in the sample. The chain carries TRBV13-3 and TRBJ2-2; tentatively, D is TRBD1 (5 bases). The V end lost 0 bases, the J end lost 3 bases, and 6 bases lay between the germline ends. The CDR3 covers 14 residues. Per germline, CDR1 NNHDY and CDR2 SYVADS. The CDR3 DNA, read in part, is TGTGCCAGCAGTGATGAGGGGTACACCGGG. Its protein product is CASSDEGYTG. The entire CDR3 is CASSDEGYTGQLYF.

To note about this clone: Genes and germline are mouse. From the germline J gene comes the end of the CDR3, since the read stops 4 residues before it. The chain combines TRBV1 with TRBJ2-5; 10 positions agree with TRBD2. CDR1 is NSQYPW and CDR2 is LRSPGD in the germline V gene (reference sequence). The CDR3 length is 17 residues. CDR3 DNA (partial): TGCACCTGCAGTGCACGGGCCGGGACTGGGGCGGGGGAC. It codes for CTCSARAGTGAGD. The entire CDR3 reads CTCSARAGTGAGDTQYF.

Notes on this clone: The germline and genes are mouse ones. The read ends 4 residues shy of where the CDR3 ends; the end is completed using the germline J gene. Other nucleotide sequences in the sample specify the same CDR3. The J gene is TRBJ2-2, the V gene TRBV13-1; TRBD1 matches at 7 bases. CDR1 is NSHNY and CDR2 is SYGAGN in the germline V gene. J lost 5 bases, V lost 4 bases, and 2 bases had no gene match. This CDR3 region has 13 residues. The covered CDR3 bases are TGTGCCAGCAGTCCACAGGGGACCGGG. Translation: CASSPQGTG. The full CDR3 protein is CASSPQGTGQLYF.

A remark on this clone: The gene symbols are mouse symbols. The read ends 4 residues shy of where the CDR3 ends; the end is completed using the germline J gene. The chain recombines TRBV1 with TRBJ2-3; a weak D match, TRBD1 (5 bases). Trimming took off 1 base at V and 0 bases at J, with 8 bases between the two ends. CDR3 length equals 15 residues. CDR1 and CDR2 (germline): NSQYPW, LRSPGD (reference sequence). CDR3 sequence: CTCSAVRQSAETLYF. The covered CDR3 bases are TGCACCTGCAGTGCAGTGAGACAGAGTGCAGAA. The variable domain in full, completed from reference TRBV1 and TRBJ2-3, reads VTLLEQNPRWRLVPRGQAVNLRCILKNSQYPWMSWYQQDLQKQLQWLFTLRSPGDKEVKSLPGADYLATRVTDTELRLQVANMSQGRTLYCTCSAVRQSAETLYFGSGTRLTVL.

This clone came up a few times. Each gene name is a mouse one. The CDR3 extends 4 residues past the end of the read, so its final part is completed from the germline J gene. The chain has TRBV31 and TRBJ2-3; D not resolved. V was trimmed by 1 base and J by 0 bases, leaving 8 bases between them. Germline V gene data show CDR1 as GKSSPN and CDR2 as SITVG. The CDR3 is 14 amino acids. The covered CDR3 bases are TGTGCCTGGAGTCAACTTACTAGTGCAGAA. This codes for CAWSQLTSAE. The full-length CDR3 reads as CAWSQLTSAETLYF.

This clone was counted a few times. The genes are named according to mouse. Read coverage stops 4 residues before the CDR3 terminus; the germline J gene supplies the remainder. This chain uses TRBV13-2 with TRBJ2-1, with 7 bases identical to TRBD2. Germline CDR1 and CDR2: NNHNN and SYGAGS (reference sequence). The length of the CDR3 is 16 residues. The trim removed 0 bases at V and 3 bases at J, leaving 6 bases unmatched. The CDR3 sequence is CASGDAWGDLYAEQFF. The part of the CDR3 DNA that was read is TGTGCCAGCGGTGATGCTTGGGGGGACCTCTATGCT.

A remark on this clone: Gene and germline names: mouse. The missing CDR3 end, 4 residues past where the read stops, is filled in from the germline J gene. The chain carries TRBV5 and TRBJ1-1; 8 nucleotides align to TRBD1. V was clipped by 0 bases and J by 1 base; unmatched bases: 1. There are 15 residues in the CDR3. Germline lookup yields CDR1 LGHNA and CDR2 YNLKQL (reference sequence). The covered CDR3 bases are TGTGCCAGCAGCCAAGACAGGGGGCTGAACACA. Its translation: CASSQDRGLNT. The full CDR3 sequence reads CASSQDRGLNTEVFF.